One and the same sample provided the 2 T cell receptor beta chains below, sequenced in a study of post-analysis software for immune sequencing data (dated by TCRdb to the mid-2010s). The full study reports these points: Significantly higher frequencies in patients than in controls were found for five or six TRBV segments, including TRBV5-6, TRBV5-1 and TRBV20-1.

No antigen has been assigned to these receptors. Library construction relied on PCR. The run used an Illumina HiSeq 2500. To reduce PCR and sequencing biases, unique molecular identifiers were built into the TCR beta cDNA libraries. TCRdb reprocessing: public reads trimmed at Q25 with fastp, clones called with MiXCR, in-frame beta chains kept. Rows merge per CDR3 protein into single entries with the most common DNA and genes. For this sample there are hundreds of thousands of distinct CDR3 sequences; roughly 47% appear just once. 1.5% to 2% of the sample is held by the ten biggest clonotypes. The sample was blood. The receptors shown here come from a girl under 18 with multiple sclerosis.

This clonotype was counted only a few times. The chain couples TRBV7-8 to TRBJ2-7; a weak D match, TRBD2 (7 bases). CDR3 length equals 20 residues. The V and J ends lost 5 bases and 0 bases respectively, with 29 bases between them. Per germline, CDR1 SGHVS and CDR2 FQNEAQ. CDR3 DNA sequence: TGTGCCAGCAGCCCACTGACTAGGGGGGGGGCGGGGCGACTCTCCTACGAGCAGTACTTC. Residues: CASSPLTRGGAGRLSYEQYF.

The V and J genes are TRBV12-3 or TRBV12-4 and TRBJ2-7, with 10 bases that match TRBD1. This CDR3 is 14 amino acids long. V shed 5 bases, J shed 3 bases, and the junction held 4 bases outside the gene matches. In nucleotides, the CDR3 is TGTGCCAGCAGTCCCGACAGGGGGCTCTACGAGCAGTACTTC. It encodes CASSPDRGLYEQYF.